These 14 T cell receptor beta chains were all obtained from the same sample, sequenced in a study of blood T cell repertoires in COVID-19 (dated by TCRdb to 2019 to 2021). Libraries were prepared through the immunoSEQ multiplex PCR assay. TCRdb obtained this table from immuneACCESS and retained in-frame rearrangements with V and J assigned. These tables miss some clones; where compared with another copy, unresolved V genes account for less than half of the shortfall, and the remainder is unexplained. A total of approximately 390,000 clones appear in this sample, around 87% of them only once. The top ten constitute under 3% of the sample. Sequencing was carried out using peripheral blood. The receptors were gathered from a woman aged 55-75 years with COVID-19, enrolled during active disease.

This clone was detected once. J is TRBJ2-2 and V is TRBV29-1, with a tentative D call TRBD1 (5 bases). V lost 5 bases, J lost 3 bases, and 10 bases lay in between. CDR3 length: 13 residues. CDR1 is SQVTM, CDR2 ANQGSEA, per germline. CDR3 region: CSVLARDTGELFF. Written as DNA, the CDR3 is TGCAGCGTTCTGGCCAGGGACACCGGGGAGCTGTTTTTT.

The rearrangement uses TRBV18 and TRBJ2-7, with 7 bases aligning to TRBD1. J was trimmed by 2 bases and V by 6 bases; bases with no gene match: 10. The CDR3 sequence is 15 residues long. CDR1 KGHSH and CDR2 LQKENI come from the germline V gene. The CDR3 is CASSPGTASTYEQYF. The CDR3 DNA sequence: TGTGCCAGCTCCCCCGGGACAGCAAGTACCTACGAGCAGTACTTC.

The sample holds one count of this clone. The chain joins TRBV20-1 to TRBJ1-3, with D hard to call. V shed 4 bases and J shed 5 bases, with 6 bases lying between them. The CDR3 has 11 amino acids. Germline CDR1 reads DFQATT; CDR2 reads SNEGSKA (reference sequence). The CDR3 DNA reads as TGCAGTGCTAACGAGAGAAACACCATATATTTT. Translation gives CSANERNTIYF.

V is TRBV7-3 and J is TRBJ2-5; TRBD1 matches at 7 bases. The CDR3 has 15 residues. V shed 5 bases and J 2 bases; nucleotides not matched to a gene: 8. Germline V gives CDR1 SGHTA, CDR2 FQGTGA. CDR3 DNA: TGTGCCAGCAGCCGAACAGGGGTGGGGCAAGAGACCCAGTACTTC. Translation: CASSRTGVGQETQYF.

The J gene is TRBJ1-2, the V gene TRBV5-4; 9 bases map to TRBD1. This CDR3 has 13 residues. V shed 3 bases, J shed 3 bases, and the junction held 0 bases outside the gene matches. CDR1 is SGHNT, CDR2 YYREEE, per germline (reference sequence). DNA of the CDR3: TGTGCCAGCAGCTGGGACAGGGACTATGGCTACACCTTC. Protein: CASSWDRDYGYTF.

The chain employs TRBV18 and TRBJ2-2, with TRBD2 matching over 7 bases. Germline values: CDR1 KGHSH, CDR2 LQKENI. After removal of 0 bases from V and 1 base from J, the junction contained 2 bases not matched to a gene. CDR3 length equals 16 residues. As DNA, the CDR3 is TGTGCCAGCTCACCACCGAGCGGGGTGAACACCGGGGAGCTGTTTTTT. Translation gives CASSPPSGVNTGELFF. Supplemented by reference TRBV18 and TRBJ2-2, the full variable domain reads NAGVMQNPRHLVRRRGQEARLRCSPMKGHSHVYWYRQLPEEGLKFMVYLQKENIIDESGMPKERFSAEFPKEGPSILRIQQVVRGDSAAYFCASSPPSGVNTGELFFGEGSRLTVL.

This clone has just one count. This rearrangement joins TRBV28 to TRBJ1-2; D is uncertain. The germline V gene has CDR1 MDHEN and CDR2 SYDVKM. This CDR3 region has 14 residues. V lost 7 bases and J lost 0, with 12 bases in between. CDR3 loop: CASTFGRANYGYTF. CDR3 nucleotide sequence: TGTGCCAGCACCTTTGGGAGAGCTAACTATGGCTACACCTTC.

The rearrangement joins TRBV27 to TRBJ1-4; unclear D gene. Germline V lookup: CDR1 MNHEY, CDR2 SMNVEV (reference sequence). The CDR3 sequence is 15 residues long. V was shortened by 5 bases and J by 5 bases, with 15 bases between the two germline ends. The CDR3 DNA sequence: TGTGCCAGCAGTCCGAGGACTGGAAAAAATGAAAAACTGTTTTTT. Encoded protein: CASSPRTGKNEKLFF.

This sequence joins TRBV2 and TRBJ1-2; D is unresolved. This CDR3 is built from 14 residues. V was cut by 3 bases and J by 5 bases, with 13 bases left in between. Germline CDR1 and CDR2: SNHLY and FYNNEI. This chain's CDR3 is CASSEGGLGYGYTF. The DNA for the CDR3 is TGTGCCAGCAGTGAGGGCGGGCTTGGATATGGCTACACCTTC.

This chain links TRBV3-1 (or the pseudogene TRBV3-2) with TRBJ2-7; 8 bases align to TRBD2. Trimming took 2 bases from V and 2 from J; bases not matched to a gene: 8. The CDR3 is made up of 16 amino acids. CDR1 and CDR2 (germline): LGHDT, YNNKEL (reference sequence). The CDR3: CASSQYTGGSPYEQYF. As DNA, the CDR3 is TGTGCCAGCAGCCAATACACGGGGGGGTCCCCCTACGAGCAGTACTTC.

This chain uses TRBV18 with TRBJ2-3, with D tentatively TRBD2 (6 bases). Germline loops: CDR1 KGHSH, CDR2 LQKENI. V was pared by 2 bases and J by 1 base, with 13 bases between. The CDR3 contains 16 residues. CDR3 nucleotides: TGTGCCAGCTCACCATTGGGGTCGGGGGGCACAGATACGCAGTATTTT. Translating gives CASSPLGSGGTDTQYF.

This clone turned up a few times. V usage is TRBV7-9 and J usage is TRBJ1-3, with 7 bases matching TRBD1. Trimming at V came to 8 bases and at J to 4 bases, leaving 8 bases not matched to a gene. The CDR3 totals 14 residues. CDR1 is SEHNR, CDR2 FQNEAQ, per germline (reference sequence). CDR3 sequence reads: CASWGTGAGNTIYF. CDR3 bases: TGTGCCAGCTGGGGCACAGGGGCCGGAAACACCATATATTTT.

The V call is TRBV19, the J call TRBJ2-1; possibly TRBD2 for D (7 bases). Trimming left V 8 bases short and J 0 bases short, with 11 bases between. This CDR3 region has 14 residues. The germline V gene encodes CDR1 LNHDA and CDR2 SQIVND (reference sequence). The CDR3 nucleotides read TGTGCCAGTGGGGGGGCTATCTCCTACAATGAGCAGTTCTTC. This translates into CASGGAISYNEQFF.

The chain recombines TRBV3-1 (or the pseudogene TRBV3-2) with TRBJ2-7, with D unresolved. The CDR3 runs 15 residues. V shed 1 base and J shed 3 bases, with 13 bases lying between them. Germline V gene data show CDR1 as LGHDT and CDR2 as YNNKEL (reference sequence). CDR3 amino acids: CASSQGLAGRYEQYF. The CDR3 DNA is TGTGCCAGCAGCCAAGGGCTGGCAGGCCGCTACGAGCAGTACTTC.